The sequence of this TCR beta chain was determined in a study of identical twins. The germline CDR1 and CDR2 sequences are SGHRS and YFSETQ. V trimming: 3 bases; J trimming: 1 base; junction bases outside the gene matches: 4. The CDR3 loop spans 15 amino acids. Donors uniformly comprised healthy Caucasians. MiXCR, run by TCRdb on the 5' RACE reads, gives a single entry per CDR3 protein. Of roughly 480,000 distinct CDR3 sequences in the sample, roughly 26% were seen once. This clonotype was observed at least ten times. These data also formed part of another study, on T cells expressing NK-cell markers. This second study says: Sequenced donors, eight in total, included seven who were HCMV-seropositive and one who was seronegative. Of CD8+ T cells, roughly 1.0-7.0% belonged to dominant NKG2C+ clonotypes in more than five donors.

The chain carries TRBV5-1 and TRBJ2-7; TRBD2 agrees at 10 bases. The specimen sequenced was CD4+ T cells sorted from blood. The TCR originated in a woman under 30 in good health. The CDR3 bases are TGCGCCAGCAGCTCCTGGACTAGCGGATCCTACGAGCAGTACTTC. Protein product: CASSSWTSGSYEQYF. Together with reference TRBV5-1 and TRBJ2-7, the CDR3 gives the full variable domain: KAGVTQTPRYLIKTRGQQVTLSCSPISGHRSVSWYQQTPGQGLQFLFEYFSETQRNKGNFPGRFSGRQFSNSRSEMNVSTLELGDSALYLCASSSWTSGSYEQYFGPGTRLTVT.